Following are 13 T cell receptor beta chains from one sample sequenced in a study of T cells in localized non-small cell lung cancer. Only in-frame clones appear in the TCRdb table, and some are missing; sequencing was by immunoSEQ multiplex PCR. The repertoire holds about 45,000 clones, with about four fifths as singletons. The sequenced sample was peripheral blood mononuclear cells, obtained before any cancer treatment. The receptors shown here come from a man aged 40-75 years with stage III lung adenocarcinoma.

This chain links TRBV7-2 with TRBJ2-1; D is ambiguous. The V end was cut by 0 bases, the J end by 9 bases, with 9 bases between. Germline values: CDR1 SGHTA, CDR2 FQGNSA. CDR3 size: 13 residues. DNA for the CDR3: TGTGCCAGCAGCTTAGCAGGGATGGGTGAGCAGTTCTTC. It codes for CASSLAGMGEQFF.

The DNA for the CDR3 is TGCAGCGTTGAATTGGGGGCTGGCACAGATACGCAGTATTTT. This encodes CSVELGAGTDTQYF. The chain combines TRBV29-1 with TRBJ2-3; D may be TRBD1 (6 bases). The CDR3 consists of 14 residues. Germline CDR1 reads SQVTM; CDR2 reads ANQGSEA. Trimming took off 2 bases at V and 1 base at J, with 10 bases between the two ends.

This chain uses TRBV2 with TRBJ2-7; D is possibly TRBD1 or TRBD2 (5 bases each). V dropped 7 bases and J dropped 4 bases, with 11 bases sitting between them. Per the germline V gene, CDR1 is SNHLY and CDR2 is FYNNEI. The CDR3 consists of 12 residues. The CDR3 bases are TGTGCCAGCACCGGGACCTTGTACGAGCAGTACTTC. Protein: CASTGTLYEQYF.

The chain recombines TRBV7-6 with TRBJ1-1, with D unresolved. Germline lookup yields CDR1 SGHVS and CDR2 FNYEAQ. Deletions cut 1 base from V and 5 bases from J, with 14 bases between. The CDR3 has 15 amino acids. The CDR3 protein is CASSLGGDFRTEAFF. CDR3 sequence (DNA): TGTGCCAGCAGCTTAGGCGGAGACTTCAGGACTGAAGCTTTCTTT.

V and J are TRBV6-4 and TRBJ2-7; possibly TRBD1 or TRBD2 for D (5 bases each). The germline gives CDR1 MRHNA, CDR2 SNTAGT. The length of the CDR3 is 16 residues. The V end lost 3 bases, the J end lost 4 bases, and 19 bases lay between the germline ends. This chain's CDR3 is CASSELIVGGTYEQYF. In DNA form, the CDR3 reads TGTGCCAGCAGTGAATTAATAGTTGGGGGAACTTACGAGCAGTACTTC.

The chain is built from TRBV19 and TRBJ2-3; tentative D call: TRBD1 (6 bases). Trimming removed 2 bases at V and 4 bases at J, with 16 bases between. The CDR3 length is 16 residues. Germline-derived CDR1 and CDR2 are LNHDA and SQIVND (reference sequence). The CDR3 protein is CASSIRTAFTPDTQYF. In DNA, the CDR3 is TGTGCCAGTAGTATAAGGACAGCCTTTACCCCAGATACGCAGTATTTT.

The V call is TRBV5-4, the J call TRBJ2-1; 7 nucleotides agree with TRBD2. V shed 0 bases, J shed 3 bases, and the junction held 3 bases outside the gene matches. This CDR3 comprises 15 residues. Germline-derived CDR1 and CDR2 are SGHNT and YYREEE (reference sequence). For the CDR3, the DNA is TGTGCCAGCAGCTTGGCCCAGCGGGGCTACAATGAGCAGTTCTTC. Its translation: CASSLAQRGYNEQFF.

V gene TRBV6-5 combines with J gene TRBJ2-1; TRBD1 aligns across 7 bases. The CDR3 runs to 15 residues. The V gene end was trimmed by 5 bases and the J gene end by 10 bases; junction bases not matched to a gene: 14. Germline V gene lookup returns CDR1 MNHEY and CDR2 SVGAGI. CDR3 DNA sequence: TGTGCCAGCAGTAACACGAGGGGGACAGTCTACGAGCAGTTCTTC. It codes for CASSNTRGTVYEQFF.

This clone showed up many times. The chain joins TRBV5-4 to TRBJ2-7; 14 nucleotides line up with TRBD2. From germline, CDR1 is SGHNT and CDR2 YYREEE (reference sequence). With V trimmed by 0 bases and J by 5 bases, 4 bases remained unmatched. CDR3 length: 16 amino acids. The CDR3 DNA reads TGTGCCAGCAGCTTGGTGGGGACTAGCGGGGGAGACGAGCAGTACTTC. Translating it yields CASSLVGTSGGDEQYF.

The count of this clone is one. The V call is TRBV6-1, the J call TRBJ2-7, with TRBD1 identical over 8 bases. From germline, CDR1 is MNHNS and CDR2 SASEGT. The CDR3 has 14 amino acids. V lost 4 bases, J lost 3 bases, and 5 bases stayed unmatched. CDR3 sequence reads: CASSVRQGNYEQYF. CDR3 nucleotide sequence: TGTGCCAGCAGTGTCCGACAGGGGAACTACGAGCAGTACTTC.

This chain uses TRBV4-1 with TRBJ1-2, with 7 bases fitting TRBD1. J gave up 0 bases and V 3 bases, and 4 bases lay outside the gene matches. The CDR3 has 15 residues. Germline CDR1 MGHRA, CDR2 YSYEKL. The DNA for the CDR3 is TGCGCCAGCAGCCAGGGGGACAGATCTAACTATGGCTACACCTTC. Its translation: CASSQGDRSNYGYTF.

The chain is built from TRBV5-1 and TRBJ2-1; D remains ambiguous. Looked up from germline, CDR1 is SGHRS and CDR2 is YFSETQ. The CDR3 totals 12 residues. The germline V and J ends were trimmed by 5 bases and 9 bases, with 12 bases remaining between them. CDR3 in DNA: TGCGCCAGCAGACTCGAGGTGACTGAGCAGTTCTTC. Residues: CASRLEVTEQFF.

This chain connects TRBV11-3 to TRBJ2-7; TRBD1 agrees at 9 bases. The V gene end was trimmed by 0 bases and the J gene end by 5 bases; junction bases not matched to a gene: 5. CDR1 is SGHNT, CDR2 YENEEA, per germline. The length of the CDR3 is 15 residues. This CDR3 is CASSLEGQGTHEQYF. Here the CDR3 DNA reads TGTGCCAGCAGCTTAGAAGGACAGGGGACGCACGAGCAGTACTTC.